This T cell receptor (beta chain) is from a study of T cells after yellow fever vaccination (dated by TCRdb to about 2019). General notes on the study: The SMART-Seq v4 Ultra Low Input RNA kit was used to prepare libraries from fractions with low cell numbers. Bulk TCR alpha and beta repertoires were sequenced longitudinally to track T-cell clones before and after primary and booster YFV17D yellow fever vaccination. The cohort comprised two healthy male donors, one aged 18 to 30 and one aged 30 to 40 years. Bulk PBMC replicates and cell subsets were isolated from blood drawn at multiple timepoints before and after both primary and secondary immunization.

This clonotype was seen repeatedly, ten times or more. It has no known antigen specificity. Base qualities are not recorded, but no much larger clone differs from it by a single base. V and J lose 4 bases and 3 bases, and a span of 9 bases separates them. For CDR1 and CDR2, the germline V gene (reference sequence) lists SGHNT and YYREEE. Taken from cysteine to phenylalanine, the CDR3 has 13 residues. CDR3 DNA is the only sequence kept; it has 39 bases, read in frame from the first base. Results the study describes overall, beyond this receptor: A small fraction of clonotypes showed up in both the CD4 and CD8 compartments, probably as a result of convergent recombination. Because abundant contaminating clonotypes from the bulk population could be contained in FACS-sorted repertoires, computational filtering was required. Because only two donors were included in the study, the extent to which the findings can be generalized is limited. Compared with the primary T-cell response, the secondary T-cell response was weaker but faster, peaking on day 5 rather than day 15. After the booster, most clones that had expanded after primary vaccination were detected again (about 97% of CD4 and 88% of CD8), suggesting broad maintenance of memory.

Taken with the paper, the label for treatment or condition translates to: live attenuated yellow fever vaccine strain. PBMCs were isolated from peripheral blood using a standard Ficoll-Paque protocol. Dynabeads CD4 and CD8 positive selection kits were used to isolate CD4 and CD8 T-cell fractions. TriZol was used to extract RNA from bulk PBMCs, from CD4 and CD8 fractions, and from dextramer-positive and dextramer-negative fractions. TCR cDNA was synthesized by 5'RACE template switching, which introduced a universal primer site and unique molecular identifiers. cDNA synthesis was primed from both the TCR alpha and TCR beta constant segments. Library amplification involved two PCR steps, and the second step added sample barcodes and sequencing adapters. Sequencing of the libraries was done on either Illumina HiSeq 2500 (2x100 bp) or NovaSeq (2x150 bp). The original methods were these. MIGEC was used to demultiplex reads and collapse the reads into UMI consensus sequences, and MiXCR was used for V(D)J alignment. Using edgeR on replicate PBMC samples, clonotypes were called vaccine-responding if FDR was below 0.01 and the log2 fold change was above 5 up to day 15. Each bulk clonotype was labeled CD4 or CD8 based on which sequenced repertoire, CD4 or CD8, contained the clonotype at higher abundance. TCRdb cleaned the public reads at Q25 with fastp, built clones with MiXCR and kept in-frame beta chains. Identical CDR3 protein sequences are pooled into one entry, listed with their most common genes and DNA. TCRdb, not the original authors, processed these V and J calls. The sample table holds about 150,000 distinct CDR3 sequences, of which approximately 6.2% were seen once. The ten most abundant clones make up just under 3% of the sample.

The sample in question was CD4+ T cells sorted from PBMCs, obtained on the day of the first yellow fever vaccination. The origin of this receptor is a young man who received the YFV17D yellow fever vaccine. Rearrangement joined TRBV5-4 to TRBJ2-3; the D region possibly corresponds to TRBD1 (6 bases align). The nucleotide sequence reads TGTGCCAGCAGCAAACAGGGAACAGATACGCAGTATTTT. This translates into CASSKQGTDTQYF.